The present T cell receptor beta chain was sequenced within a study of CD8+ T cells in alopecia areata (dated by TCRdb to 2017 to 2018). General notes on the study: The treated patients, all with moderate-to-severe alopecia areata, were enrolled in an open-label pilot trial of oral tofacitinib given at 5 to 10 mg twice daily. Tofacitinib was administered for 6 to 18 months, and 6 months of follow-up off drug were then conducted to assess delayed response and recurrence. In treated patients, disease severity was measured using the SALT score, which gives the percentage of scalp surface area affected. The study used high-throughput TCRbeta sequencing to examine T cell clonal expansion in alopecia areata, in both the C3H/HeJ mouse model and human patients. On the human side, TCRbeta sequencing was run on scalp tissue and on sorted CD4+ and CD8+ peripheral blood T cells from healthy controls and from alopecia areata patients with either patchy or totalis/universalis disease. Tofacitinib-treated patients had biopsies at baseline and at 4 and 24 weeks of treatment, with a later scalp biopsy in several patients. Scalp clonality was compared among normal scalp (n=4), patchy alopecia areata scalp (n=8), and alopecia totalis/universalis scalp (n=8). RNA came from the PAXgene miRNA kit for fixed scalp, the miRNeasy kit for PBMCs, and the RNeasy kit for mouse skin. Amplification of TCRbeta CDR3 regions was done by immunoSEQ multiplex PCR using 35 Vbeta forward primers and 13 Jbeta reverse primers.

V drops 6 bases and J drops 0 bases, leaving 6 bases in between. Its CDR3 holds 12 amino acids, cysteine through phenylalanine. CDR3 DNA is the only sequence kept; it has 36 bases, read in frame from the first base. Based on the germline V gene, the CDR1 and CDR2 sequences are SQVTM and ANQGSEA. What the study reported, not specific to this receptor: Tofacitinib significantly decreased scalp clonality and the number of expanded CD8+ clones among the top 100 scalp clones. Many expanded lesional clones persisted in scalp and blood during tofacitinib treatment, which may partly explain relapse after stopping treatment. Higher clonality and more expanded CD8+ clones were observed in lesional scalp than in normal scalp, particularly in alopecia totalis/universalis, a finding suggestive of antigenic drive. Unlike mouse skin, which is dominated by gammadelta T cells, normal human skin has resident alphabeta T cells that are also sequenced, and this complicates analysis of the scalp TCR repertoire. Shared TCR sequences between patients were less evident than in mice, which may be partly attributable to HLA diversity in the patient population. Because the treated cohort was small and had only one nonresponder, larger studies are needed to examine links between baseline CD8+ expansion and response.

Reading the label with the study, this specimen's treatment or condition is: oral pan-JAK inhibitor, 5-10 mg twice daily. Lesional scalp punch biopsies and peripheral blood were collected from alopecia areata patients. PBMCs were isolated by density centrifugation and stained for CD3, CD4 and CD8, and CD4+ and CD8+ T cells were sorted on a FACSAria. As concerns this clone: This clone's antigen is unknown. No much larger clone is present one base from it, and per-base qualities are unavailable.

Libraries were made using the immunoSEQ multiplex PCR assay. To provide template for TCR sequencing, every sample had RNA extracted and reverse transcribed into cDNA. SuperScript III was used to make first-strand cDNA, primed with a 2:1 mix of oligo-dT and random hexamers. Amplification bias was assessed with a synthetic immune receptor repertoire, and residual bias was removed computationally. Regarding the original processing steps: Raw reads were preprocessed to remove errors, and CDR3 was defined by IMGT conventions from the conserved cysteine to phenylalanine. Clonality was calculated as 1 minus Shannon entropy normalized by log2 of the number of productive unique TCRs. Scalp TCRbeta sequences were cross-referenced with sorted blood CD4 and CD8 repertoires so that the CD4 or CD8 identity of scalp clones could be inferred. TCRdb obtained this table from immuneACCESS and retained in-frame rearrangements with V and J assigned. These tables miss some clones; where compared with another copy, unresolved V genes account for less than half of the shortfall, and the remainder is unexplained. V, J and clone size derive from that table, while D and trimming were established from the DNA sequence. For this sample the table gives approximately 200,000 clones, of which less than 45% were detected only once. Around 2.8% of the sample comes from the top ten.

The source is a human donor with alopecia areata. The specimen comprised CD4+ T cells sorted from blood, sampled at roughly week 38, from a patient treated with tofacitinib. This receptor chain uses TRBV29-1 and TRBJ1-3; the D gene lacks a confident call. The CDR3 region: CSVSVSGNTIYF. The DNA is as follows: TGCAGCGTCAGCGTCTCTGGAAACACCATATATTTT.